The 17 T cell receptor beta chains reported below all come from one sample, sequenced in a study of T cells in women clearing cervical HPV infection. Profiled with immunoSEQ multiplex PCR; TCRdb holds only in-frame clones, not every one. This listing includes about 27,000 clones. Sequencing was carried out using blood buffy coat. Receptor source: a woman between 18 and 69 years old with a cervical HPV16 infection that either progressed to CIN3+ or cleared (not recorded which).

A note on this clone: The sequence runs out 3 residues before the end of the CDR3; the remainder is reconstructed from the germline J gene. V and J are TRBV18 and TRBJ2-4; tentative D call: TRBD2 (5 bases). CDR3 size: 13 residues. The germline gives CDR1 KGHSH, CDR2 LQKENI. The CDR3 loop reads CASSSGAGVGQYF. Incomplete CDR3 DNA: TGTGCCAGCTCATCAGGCGCGGGCGTGGGT.

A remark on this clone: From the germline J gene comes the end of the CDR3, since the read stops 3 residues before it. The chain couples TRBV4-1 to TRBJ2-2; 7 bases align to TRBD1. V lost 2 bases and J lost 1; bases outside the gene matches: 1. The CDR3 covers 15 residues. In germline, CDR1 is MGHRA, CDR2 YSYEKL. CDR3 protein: CASSQRTGNTGELFF. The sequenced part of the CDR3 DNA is TGCGCCAGCAGCCAACGGACAGGGAACACCGGGGAG.

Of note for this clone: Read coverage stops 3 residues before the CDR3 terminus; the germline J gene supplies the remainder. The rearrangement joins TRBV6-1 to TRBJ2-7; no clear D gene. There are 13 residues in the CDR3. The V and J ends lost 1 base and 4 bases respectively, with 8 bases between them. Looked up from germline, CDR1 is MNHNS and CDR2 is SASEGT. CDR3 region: CASSEGSQYEQYF. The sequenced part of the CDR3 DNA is TGTGCCAGCAGTGAAGGCAGTCAGTACGAG.

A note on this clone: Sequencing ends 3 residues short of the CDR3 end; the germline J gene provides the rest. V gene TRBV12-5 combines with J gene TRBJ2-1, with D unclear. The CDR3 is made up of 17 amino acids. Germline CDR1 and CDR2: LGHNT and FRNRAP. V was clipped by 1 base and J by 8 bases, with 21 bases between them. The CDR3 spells CASGLGPPLFVADEQFF. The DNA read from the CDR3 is TGTGCTAGTGGTTTGGGCCCTCCACTTTTTGTAGCCGATGAG.

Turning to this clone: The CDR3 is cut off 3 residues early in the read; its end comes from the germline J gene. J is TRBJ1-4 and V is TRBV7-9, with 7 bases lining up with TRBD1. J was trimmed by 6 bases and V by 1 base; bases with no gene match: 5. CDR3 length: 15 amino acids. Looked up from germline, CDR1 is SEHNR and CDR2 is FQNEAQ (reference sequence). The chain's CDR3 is CASSLGDTGDEKLFF. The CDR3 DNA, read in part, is TGTGCCAGCAGCTTAGGGGATACAGGGGATGAAAAA.

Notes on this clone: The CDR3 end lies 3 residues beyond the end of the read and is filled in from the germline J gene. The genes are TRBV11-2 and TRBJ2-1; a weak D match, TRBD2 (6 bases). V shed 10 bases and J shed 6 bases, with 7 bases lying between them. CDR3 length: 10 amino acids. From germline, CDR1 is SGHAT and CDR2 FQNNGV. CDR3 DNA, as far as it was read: TGTGCCATCGGGGGCAATGAG. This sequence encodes CAIGGNE. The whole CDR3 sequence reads CAIGGNEQFF.

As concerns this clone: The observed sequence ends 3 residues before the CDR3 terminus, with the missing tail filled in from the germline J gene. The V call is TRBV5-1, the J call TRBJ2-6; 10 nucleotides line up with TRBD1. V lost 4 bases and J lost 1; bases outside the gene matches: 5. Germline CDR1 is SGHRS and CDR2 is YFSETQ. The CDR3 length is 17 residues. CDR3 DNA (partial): TGCGCCAGCAGCACGGGACAGGGGAATTCTGGGGCCAACGTC. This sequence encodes CASSTGQGNSGANV. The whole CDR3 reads CASSTGQGNSGANVLTF.

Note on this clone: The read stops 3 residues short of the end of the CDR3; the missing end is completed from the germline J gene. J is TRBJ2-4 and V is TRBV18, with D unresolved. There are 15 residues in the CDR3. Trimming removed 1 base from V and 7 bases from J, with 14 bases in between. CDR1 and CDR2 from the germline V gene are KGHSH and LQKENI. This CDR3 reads CASSPQVTPGNIQYF. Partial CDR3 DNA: TGTGCCAGCTCACCACAGGTGACTCCCGGGAACATT.

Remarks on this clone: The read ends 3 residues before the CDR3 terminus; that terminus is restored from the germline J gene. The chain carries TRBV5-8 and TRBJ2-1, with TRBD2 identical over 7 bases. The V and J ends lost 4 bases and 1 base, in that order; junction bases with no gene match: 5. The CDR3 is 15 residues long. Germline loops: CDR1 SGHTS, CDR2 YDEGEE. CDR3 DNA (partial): TGTGCCAGCAGCCGAGCGGGAATATCCTACAATGAG. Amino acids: CASSRAGISYNE. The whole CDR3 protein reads CASSRAGISYNEQFF.

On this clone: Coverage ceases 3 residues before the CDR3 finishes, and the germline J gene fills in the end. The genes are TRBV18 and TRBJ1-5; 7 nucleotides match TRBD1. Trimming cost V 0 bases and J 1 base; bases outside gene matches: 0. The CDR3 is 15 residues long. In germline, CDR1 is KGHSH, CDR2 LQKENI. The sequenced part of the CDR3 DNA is TGTGCCAGCTCACCACCGGGACAGAGCAATCAGCCC. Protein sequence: CASSPPGQSNQP. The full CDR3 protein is CASSPPGQSNQPQHF.

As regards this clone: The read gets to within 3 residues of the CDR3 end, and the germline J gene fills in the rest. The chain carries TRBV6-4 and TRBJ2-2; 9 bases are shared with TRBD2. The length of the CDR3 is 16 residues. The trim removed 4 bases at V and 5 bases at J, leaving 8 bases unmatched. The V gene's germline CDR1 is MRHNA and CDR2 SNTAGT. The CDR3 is CASSASAGGYTGELFF. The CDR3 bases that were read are TGTGCCAGCAGTGCCTCAGCGGGAGGCTATACCGGGGAG.

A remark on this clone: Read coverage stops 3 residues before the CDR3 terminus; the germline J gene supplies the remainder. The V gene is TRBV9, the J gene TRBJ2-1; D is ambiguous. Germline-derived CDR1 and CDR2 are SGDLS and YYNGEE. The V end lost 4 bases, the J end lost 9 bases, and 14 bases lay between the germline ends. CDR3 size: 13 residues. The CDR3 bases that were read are TGTGCCAGCAGCAAACACCTAGAGTTTGAG. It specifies CASSKHLEFE. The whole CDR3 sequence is CASSKHLEFEQFF.

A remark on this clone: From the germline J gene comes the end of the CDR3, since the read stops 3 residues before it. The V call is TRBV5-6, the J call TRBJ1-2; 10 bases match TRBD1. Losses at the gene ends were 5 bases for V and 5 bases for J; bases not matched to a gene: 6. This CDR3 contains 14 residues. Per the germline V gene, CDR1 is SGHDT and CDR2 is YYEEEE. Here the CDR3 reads CASSPDRGLYGYTF. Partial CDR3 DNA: TGTGCCAGCAGTCCCGACAGGGGGCTATATGGC. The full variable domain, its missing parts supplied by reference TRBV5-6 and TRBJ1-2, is DAGVTQSPTHLIKTRGQQVTLRCSPKSGHDTVSWYQQALGQGPQFIFQYYEEEERQRGNFPDRFSGHQFPNYSSELNVNALLLGDSALYLCASSPDRGLYGYTFGSGTRLTVV.

The CDR3 here is CASSESAGEEHNEQFF. CDR3 DNA (partial): TGCGCCAGCAGTGAGTCGGCGGGGGAGGAACACAATGAG. This chain uses TRBV10-1 with TRBJ2-1, with TRBD2 identical over 7 bases. The read gets to within 3 residues of the CDR3 end, and the germline J gene fills in the rest. The trim removed 0 bases at V and 5 bases at J, leaving 7 bases unmatched. Germline values: CDR1 WNHNN, CDR2 SYGVQD (reference sequence). The CDR3 covers 16 residues.

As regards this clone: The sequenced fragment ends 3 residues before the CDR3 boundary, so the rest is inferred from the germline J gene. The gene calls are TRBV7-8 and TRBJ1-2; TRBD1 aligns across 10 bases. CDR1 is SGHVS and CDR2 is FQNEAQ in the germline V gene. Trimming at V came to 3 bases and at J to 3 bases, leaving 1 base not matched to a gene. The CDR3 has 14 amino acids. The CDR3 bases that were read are TGTGCCAGCAGCTTGGACAGGGGGGACTATGGC. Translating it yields CASSLDRGDYG. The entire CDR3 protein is CASSLDRGDYGYTF.

The CDR3 is CAWSPLRATSYDYTF. The DNA read from the CDR3 is TGTGCCTGGAGTCCCCTAAGGGCCACCTCCTACGAC. The chain joins TRBV30 to TRBJ1-2; D is unresolved. The read ends 3 residues before the CDR3 terminus; that terminus is restored from the germline J gene. The CDR3 loop spans 15 amino acids. CDR1 and CDR2 from the germline V gene are GTSNPN and SVGIG (reference sequence). The entire variable domain, with the rest obtained from reference TRBV30 and TRBJ1-2, is as follows: SQTIHQWPATLVQPVGSPLSLECTVEGTSNPNLYWYRQAAGRGLQLLFYSVGIGQISSEVPQNLSASRPQDRQFILSSKKLLLSDSGFYLCAWSPLRATSYDYTFGSGTRLTVV.

The CDR3 protein is CSARLAGGGTDTQYF. The DNA read from the CDR3 is TGCAGTGCTAGGCTAGCGGGAGGGGGAACAGATACG. The V call is TRBV20-1, the J call TRBJ2-3, with 12 bases that match TRBD2. The DNA ends 3 residues before the CDR3 does, and the rest of the CDR3 is filled in from the germline J gene. The V and J ends lost 3 bases and 3 bases, in that order; junction bases with no gene match: 4. The germline gives CDR1 DFQATT, CDR2 SNEGSKA (reference sequence). The CDR3 is 15 amino acids.